Sequencing of this T cell receptor (beta chain) was carried out in a study of cytomegalovirus exposure and HLA in healthy donors. For the study at large: The roughly 120 million unique TCR beta sequences, from roughly 170 million T cells, were found by an earlier analysis.

Primers included in the PCR were 60 Vbeta and 13 Jbeta primers. The data were produced by immunoSEQ multiplex PCR, yet TCRdb's version contains in-frame clones alone and is incomplete. The data contain about 120,000 clones, 8% to 10% of them singletons. Remarks on this clone: Its antigen is as yet unknown.

Study-level points and caveats: Sequences of the TCR beta chain were said to predict the HLA-A and HLA-B alleles of most subjects accurately.

CDR3 length: 12 amino acids. V gave up 3 bases and J gave up 3 bases, with 6 bases separating them. Germline-derived CDR1 and CDR2 are ENHRY and SYGVKD. The sequence came from a man aged 25-45 years in good health and CMV-seronegative. The chain links TRBV10-3 to TRBJ2-7; a possible D gene is TRBD1 (6 bases). Sequencing was done on a sample of PBMCs. The DNA of the CDR3 is TGTGCCATCAGTGAACAGGGCTACGAGCAGTACTTC. It translates to CAISEQGYEQYF.